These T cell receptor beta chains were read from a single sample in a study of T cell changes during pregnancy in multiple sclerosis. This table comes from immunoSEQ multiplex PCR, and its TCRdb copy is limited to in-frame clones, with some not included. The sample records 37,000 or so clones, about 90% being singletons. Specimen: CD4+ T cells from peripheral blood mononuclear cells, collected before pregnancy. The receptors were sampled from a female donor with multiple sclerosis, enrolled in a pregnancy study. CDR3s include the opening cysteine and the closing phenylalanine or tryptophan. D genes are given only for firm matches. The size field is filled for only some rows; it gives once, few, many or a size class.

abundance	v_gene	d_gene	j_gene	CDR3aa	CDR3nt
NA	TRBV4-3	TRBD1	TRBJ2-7	CASSPGTAALTYEQYF	TGCGCCAGCAGCCCAGGGACAGCAGCCCTTACCTACGAGCAGTACTTC
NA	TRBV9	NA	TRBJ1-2	CASSREDYGYTF	TGTGCCAGCAGCCGTGAGGACTATGGCTACACCTTC
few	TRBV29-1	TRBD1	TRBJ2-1	CSVRDRVNEQFF	TGCAGCGTGAGGGACAGGGTGAATGAGCAGTTCTTC
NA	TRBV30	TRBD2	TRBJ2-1	CAWRTGTSGSTYNEQFF	TGTGCCTGGAGAACCGGGACTAGCGGGAGTACCTACAATGAGCAGTTCTTC
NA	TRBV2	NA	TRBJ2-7	CASLGGAYEQYF	TGTGCCAGCCTCGGGGGAGCGTACGAGCAGTACTTC
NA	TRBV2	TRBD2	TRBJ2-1	CASTEGLAGGDEQFF	TGTGCCAGCACCGAGGGACTAGCGGGAGGTGATGAGCAGTTCTTC
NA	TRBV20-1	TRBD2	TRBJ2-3	CSRAGGDTQYF	TGCAGTCGGGCGGGAGGGGATACGCAGTATTTT
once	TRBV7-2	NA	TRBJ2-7	CASSLTRYEQYF	TGTGCCAGCAGCTTAACGCGCTACGAGCAGTACTTC
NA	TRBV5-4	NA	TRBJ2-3	CASRGQGADTQYF	TGTGCCAGCAGGGGTCAGGGCGCAGATACGCAGTATTTT
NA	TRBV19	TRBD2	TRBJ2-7	CASSIDSPGTSGRIYEQYF	TGTGCCAGTAGTATCGACAGCCCCGGGACTAGCGGGAGAATCTACGAGCAGTACTTC
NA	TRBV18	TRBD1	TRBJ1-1	CASSLRQGEGTEAFF	TGTGCCAGCTCACTCCGACAGGGCGAGGGCACTGAAGCTTTCTTT
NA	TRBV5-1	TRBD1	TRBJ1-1	CASSKGQGGLNTEAFF	TGCGCCAGCAGCAAGGGACAGGGGGGTCTTAACACTGAAGCTTTCTTT
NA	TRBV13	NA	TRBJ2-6	CASSKLFSGANVLTF	TGTGCCAGCAGCAAGCTCTTCTCTGGGGCCAACGTCCTGACTTTC
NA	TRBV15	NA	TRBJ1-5	CATSRTNQGPQPQHF	TGTGCCACCAGCAGAACTAACCAGGGTCCTCAGCCCCAGCATTTT
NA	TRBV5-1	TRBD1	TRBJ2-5	CASSLRVTGATQETQYF	TGCGCCAGCAGCTTGAGAGTTACAGGGGCTACCCAAGAGACCCAGTACTTC
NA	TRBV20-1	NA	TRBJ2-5	CSAITKETQYF	TGCAGTGCTATAACTAAGGAGACCCAGTACTTC
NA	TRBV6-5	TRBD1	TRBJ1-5	CASRPRQGPYQPQHF	TGTGCCAGCAGACCCCGACAGGGACCTTATCAGCCCCAGCATTTT
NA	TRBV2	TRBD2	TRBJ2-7	CASTGTSNSYEQYF	TGTGCCAGCACTGGGACTAGCAATAGCTACGAGCAGTACTTC
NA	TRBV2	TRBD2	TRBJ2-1	CASSERLAGVNEQFF	TGTGCCAGCAGTGAAAGACTAGCGGGAGTGAATGAGCAGTTCTTC
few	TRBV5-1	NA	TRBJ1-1	CASSSLRGDTEAFF	TGCGCCAGCAGTTCCCTCAGGGGCGACACTGAAGCTTTCTTT
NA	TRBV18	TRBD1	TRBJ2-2	CASSPYARTGVTTGELFF	TGTGCCAGCTCACCCTACGCTCGGACAGGGGTGACCACCGGGGAGCTGTTTTTT
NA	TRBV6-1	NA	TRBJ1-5	CASSENPPRGTDSNQPQHF	TGTGCCAGCAGTGAAAATCCTCCGCGGGGGACTGATAGCAATCAGCCCCAGCATTTT
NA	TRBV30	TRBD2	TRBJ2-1	CALYAGLAGDWFF	TGTGCCCTATACGCGGGACTAGCGGGAGATTGGTTCTTC
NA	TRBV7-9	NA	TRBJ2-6	CASSLQAAGANVLTF	TGTGCCAGCAGCTTACAGGCAGCCGGGGCCAACGTCCTGACTTTC
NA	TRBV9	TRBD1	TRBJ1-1	CASSVKLEGAPTEAFF	TGTGCCAGCAGCGTAAAACTGGAGGGGGCGCCCACTGAAGCTTTCTTT
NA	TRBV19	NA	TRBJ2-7	CASSILGAANYEQYF	TGTGCCAGTAGTATCCTCGGCGCGGCCAACTACGAGCAGTACTTC
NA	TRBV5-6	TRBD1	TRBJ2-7	CASSFSRTGQNPNF	TGTGCCAGCAGCTTTAGTAGGACAGGGCAGAACCCGAACTTC
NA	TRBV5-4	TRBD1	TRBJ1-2	CASSEQGGPYGYTF	TGTGCCAGCAGCGAACAGGGGGGTCCCTATGGCTACACCTTC
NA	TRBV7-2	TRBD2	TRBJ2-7	CASSLVASGSSYEQYF	TGTGCCAGCAGCTTAGTGGCTAGCGGGAGTTCCTACGAGCAGTACTTC
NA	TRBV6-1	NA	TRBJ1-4	CATFPTGLGEKLFF	TGTGCCACCTTCCCAACAGGGTTGGGCGAAAAACTGTTTTTT
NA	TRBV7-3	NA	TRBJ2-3	CASSYLSGTSTDTQYF	TGTGCCAGCAGCTACCTTAGCGGAACTAGCACAGATACGCAGTATTTT
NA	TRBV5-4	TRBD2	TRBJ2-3	CASSLTSGTDTQYF	TGTGCCAGCAGCTTGACTAGCGGGACAGATACGCAGTATTTT
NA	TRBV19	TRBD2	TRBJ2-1	CASSGRGTTSYNEQFF	TGTGCCAGTAGTGGACGAGGGACTACCTCCTACAATGAGCAGTTCTTC
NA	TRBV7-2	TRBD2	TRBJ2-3	CASSMTSATDTQYF	TGTGCCAGCAGCATGACTAGCGCAACAGATACGCAGTATTTT
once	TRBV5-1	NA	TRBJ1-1	CASLGSTEAFF	TGCGCCAGCTTAGGGAGCACTGAAGCTTTCTTT